This T cell receptor beta chain was sequenced during a study of T cell changes during pregnancy in multiple sclerosis. Germline values: CDR1 LNHDA, CDR2 SQIVND (reference sequence). The CDR3 runs to 15 residues. V was cut by 0 bases and J by 5 bases, with 13 bases left in between. Generated by immunoSEQ multiplex PCR, the TCRdb table keeps only in-frame clones and is missing some. The sample shows roughly 40,000 clones, 90% of them seen only once. The gene calls are TRBV19 and TRBJ1-2; tentative D call: TRBD1 (5 bases). Sequenced here: CD4+ T cells from peripheral blood mononuclear cells, sampled in the third trimester of pregnancy. This TCR derives from a female donor with multiple sclerosis, enrolled in a pregnancy study. DNA for the CDR3: TGTGCCAGTAGTATAGATACGCGACAGACATATGGCTACACCTTC. Protein product: CASSIDTRQTYGYTF.